This is a list of T cell receptor beta chains from one sample in a study of T-cell reconstitution after alpha-beta-depleted transplantation in children. TCRdb redid the calling of the PCR reads with MiXCR, one entry per CDR3 protein. The table records about 900,000 distinct CDR3 sequences, about 30% of them present only once. The sequencing used PBMCs, mostly from graft donor cells, collected 360 days after TCRalphabeta/CD19-depleted stem cell transplant. These receptors were taken from a boy in the first two years of life who had a stem cell transplant for SCID, so the T cells may come from the graft donor. The CDR3 runs from the conserved cysteine through the conserved F or W. D genes are given only for firm matches. Size tells how often a clone was seen (once, few, many) or the class of an expanded clone, and some rows leave it out.

>TRBV30|TRBD1|TRBJ2-1|-
CAWSVPRTGAYNEQFF
TGTGCCTGGAGTGTACCTAGGACAGGGGCCTACAATGAGCAGTTCTTC
>TRBV30|TRBD1|TRBJ2-3|-
CACPTGPSTDTQYF
TGTGCCTGCCCGACAGGGCCGAGCACAGATACGCAGTATTTT
>TRBV18|-|TRBJ2-1|-
CASSPSVITYNEQFF
TGTGCCAGCTCACCATCAGTGATAACCTACAATGAGCAGTTCTTC
>TRBV9|-|TRBJ2-5|few
CASKGNQETQYF
TGTGCCAGCAAGGGAAACCAAGAGACCCAGTACTTC
>TRBV7-9|-|TRBJ2-1|-
CASESSYNEQFF
TGTGCCAGCGAGAGCTCCTACAATGAGCAGTTCTTC
>TRBV4-2|TRBD1|TRBJ2-7|-
CASSQGTGGIEQYF
TGTGCCAGCAGCCAAGGGACAGGGGGGATCGAGCAGTACTTC
>TRBV5-1|-|TRBJ2-1|few
CASSLEGGHNEQFF
TGCGCCAGCAGCTTGGAAGGGGGTCACAATGAGCAGTTCTTC
>TRBV5-6|TRBD1|TRBJ2-2|few
CASSLLTGVGGELFF
TGTGCCAGCAGCTTACTGACAGGGGTTGGCGGGGAGCTGTTTTTT
>TRBV6-2/TRBV6-3|-|TRBJ1-1|-
CASSYFDMGSEAFF
TGTGCCAGCAGTTACTTCGACATGGGGTCTGAAGCTTTCTTT
>TRBV5-1|-|TRBJ2-3|many
CASSLGAGTDTQYF
TGCGCCAGCAGCTTAGGGGCGGGCACAGATACGCAGTATTTT
>TRBV6-1|TRBD1|TRBJ2-3|-
CASSRDRGSSADTQYF
TGTGCCAGCAGTCGGGACAGGGGCTCCTCCGCAGATACGCAGTATTTT
>TRBV6-1|-|TRBJ1-6|few
CATGDRPFNSPLHF
TGTGCCACGGGGGACCGACCGTTCAATTCACCCCTCCACTTT
>TRBV12-3/TRBV12-4|-|TRBJ1-5|-
CASSWSGENQPQHF
TGTGCCAGCAGTTGGAGTGGCGAAAATCAGCCCCAGCATTTT
>TRBV3-1|TRBD2|TRBJ2-7|few
CASSQRLAGGYEQYF
TGTGCCAGCAGCCAACGGCTAGCGGGGGGCTACGAGCAGTACTTC
>TRBV4-1|TRBD1|TRBJ2-5|-
CASSHGQGETRYF
TGCGCCAGCAGCCACGGACAGGGGGAGACCCGGTACTTC